The 27 T cell receptor beta chains below come from one sample, sequenced in a study of blood T cells in healthy people across ages. Then a second PCR, running about 6 to 12 cycles, was carried out with a sample-barcoded 5' primer and a J-beta primer mix. TCRdb passed the 5' RACE reads through MiXCR, listing each CDR3 protein once. The data show some 1,800,000 distinct CDR3 sequences, about two fifths seen once. Sequences were obtained from blood. Receptors were obtained from a human donor in good health.

The chain employs TRBV12-3 or TRBV12-4 and TRBJ1-4; 8 positions agree with TRBD1. J lost 13 bases, V lost 8 bases, and 15 bases had no gene match. The CDR3 is 14 residues long. CDR3 DNA: TGTGCCAGCCGACATACGGACAGGGAGGTTGCACTGTTTTTT. Residues: CASRHTDREVALFF.

This clonotype was observed at least ten times. J is TRBJ2-1 and V is TRBV12-3 or TRBV12-4; 12 bases map to TRBD1. The junction had 6 bases not matched to a gene; V was cut back by 3 bases and J by 6 bases. This CDR3 is 16 amino acids long. For the CDR3, the DNA is TGTGCCAGCAGTTTCCAACCGGGACAGGGGGCCAATGAGCAGTTCTTC. This codes for CASSFQPGQGANEQFF.

Many counts were recorded for this clonotype. This chain connects TRBV9 to TRBJ2-7; the D call may be TRBD1 or TRBD2 (5 bases each). CDR1 and CDR2 from the germline V gene are SGDLS and YYNGEE. The V gene lost 4 bases and the J gene lost 2 bases, with 16 bases spanning the gap. The CDR3 covers 15 residues. The CDR3 nucleotides are TGTGCCAGCAGCCTATCATGGGGGTTCCCCTACGAGCAGTACTTC. It yields the protein CASSLSWGFPYEQYF.

This clonotype occurred a few times. The chain is built from TRBV12-3 or TRBV12-4 and TRBJ1-5; D unresolved. Trimming stripped 2 bases from V and 3 bases from J, with 8 bases between. The CDR3 runs 14 residues. For the CDR3, the DNA is TGTGCCAGCAGTTTAATCAGCCCCAATCAGCCCCAGCATTTT. This gives the protein CASSLISPNQPQHF.

This clonotype has a handful of counts. This chain uses TRBV12-3 or TRBV12-4 with TRBJ2-6, with D perhaps TRBD1 (6 bases). V was clipped by 6 bases and J by 0 bases, with 12 bases between them. This CDR3 comprises 16 residues. The CDR3 spells CASRSEGGSGANVLTF. The CDR3 nucleotides are TGTGCCAGCAGATCCGAAGGGGGCTCTGGGGCCAACGTCCTGACTTTC.

The V call is TRBV24-1, the J call TRBJ2-3; D is perhaps TRBD2 (6 bases). This CDR3 is 13 amino acids long. Per germline, CDR1 KGHDR and CDR2 SFDVKD. Trimming pared 5 bases from V and 3 bases from J, leaving 8 bases between. The CDR3 reads CATSVSGTDTQYF. In DNA, the CDR3 is TGTGCCACCAGTGTAAGCGGGACAGATACGCAGTATTTT.

This clonotype was seen a handful of times. As DNA, the CDR3 is TGTGCCAGCAGTTCGTCCGGGAGCAATCAGCCCCAGCATTTT. Translating it yields CASSSSGSNQPQHF. V and J are TRBV27 and TRBJ1-5; unclear D gene. Trimming took 4 bases from V and 1 from J, leaving 8 bases between them. CDR1 and CDR2 (germline): MNHEY, SMNVEV (reference sequence). This CDR3 region has 14 residues.

This clonotype has a handful of counts. V gene TRBV20-1 combines with J gene TRBJ2-6; TRBD2 might be the D (5 bases). The CDR3 has 16 residues. V lost 5 bases, J lost 0 bases, and 14 bases lay in between. Germline loops: CDR1 DFQATT, CDR2 SNEGSKA (reference sequence). CDR3 nucleotides: TGCAGTGCTTCCACGCTGCGGGTCTCTGGGGCCAACGTCCTGACTTTC. Translating it yields CSASTLRVSGANVLTF.

This chain uses TRBV7-8 with TRBJ1-5, with a weak D call TRBD1 (5 bases). V was cut by 4 bases and J by 9 bases, with 19 bases left in between. CDR3 size: 15 residues. Germline V gene data show CDR1 as SGHVS and CDR2 as FQNEAQ. CDR3 coding DNA: TGTGCCAGCAGCTCACGACGAGACAGAGGTCGGCCCCAGCATTTT. Its protein is CASSSRRDRGRPQHF.

CDR3 bases: TGTGCCAGCAGCTTAATGTTCAGTCTCACTAACTATGGCTACACCTTC. It encodes CASSLMFSLTNYGYTF. This chain connects TRBV7-2 to TRBJ1-2; unclear D gene. Germline V gives CDR1 SGHTA, CDR2 FQGNSA. The CDR3 has 16 amino acids. V was shortened by 2 bases and J by 0 bases, with 13 bases between the two germline ends.

V and J are TRBV20-1 and TRBJ1-1; tentatively, D is TRBD1 (6 bases). The germline V gene has CDR1 DFQATT and CDR2 SNEGSKA (reference sequence). This CDR3 region has 14 residues. Trimming took 1 base from V and 7 from J, leaving 16 bases between them. The CDR3 DNA reads as TGCAGTGCTAGAGTAGGGGGTGGAGACAGTGAAGCTTTCTTT. This gives the protein CSARVGGGDSEAFF.

V usage is TRBV7-9 and J usage is TRBJ2-2; D perhaps matches TRBD1 (6 bases). The CDR3 spans 15 residues. V was cut by 1 base and J by 2 bases, with 8 bases left in between. From germline, CDR1 is SEHNR and CDR2 FQNEAQ (reference sequence). CDR3 residues: CASSLEQGNTGELFF. The CDR3 DNA follows: TGTGCCAGCAGCTTAGAACAGGGAAACACCGGGGAGCTGTTTTTT.

The chain recombines TRBV4-3 with TRBJ2-7; D is ambiguous. The V end lost 8 bases, the J end lost 3 bases, and 20 bases lay between the germline ends. CDR3 length equals 15 residues. Germline V gene lookup returns CDR1 LGHNA and CDR2 YSLEER. The CDR3 nucleotides read TGCGCCAGCCCCCTCGGCGGTTTCTTTCGCTACGAGCAGTACTTC. Its protein is CASPLGGFFRYEQYF.

The genes are TRBV12-5 and TRBJ1-2, with TRBD1 matching 11 bases. J was trimmed by 8 bases and V by 2 bases; bases with no gene match: 13. The CDR3 is 17 amino acids. Germline assignment: CDR1 LGHNT and CDR2 FRNRAP. The CDR3 reads CASGLPRTGGSDEGYTF. The CDR3 region has the DNA TGTGCTAGTGGTTTGCCGAGGACAGGGGGCTCCGATGAGGGCTACACCTTC. The full variable domain, in which reference TRBV12-5 and TRBJ1-2 provide the parts outside the CDR3, is DARVTQTPRHKVTEMGQEVTMRCQPILGHNTVFWYRQTMMQGLELLAYFRNRAPLDDSGMPKDRFSAEMPDATLATLKIQPSEPRDSAVYFCASGLPRTGGSDEGYTFGSGTRLTVV.

This clonotype was found a few times. V gene TRBV7-2 combines with J gene TRBJ1-6; TRBD1 is a possible D gene (5 bases). The length of the CDR3 is 15 residues. Trimming took off 0 bases at V and 7 bases at J, with 10 bases between the two ends. Looked up from germline, CDR1 is SGHTA and CDR2 is FQGNSA. CDR3 sequence (DNA): TGTGCCAGCAGCTTAGCAGGGGCGGCCAATTCACCCCTCCACTTT. It translates to CASSLAGAANSPLHF.

This clonotype appeared a few times. The rearrangement links TRBV6-6 to TRBJ1-2, with D unclear. The CDR3 consists of 13 residues. Germline V gene sequence: CDR1 MNHNY, CDR2 SVGAGI (reference sequence). Deletions cut 8 bases from V and 1 base from J, with 11 bases between. Written as DNA, the CDR3 is TGTGCCAGCTGGAAAGATTTTAACTATGGCTACACCTTC. The encoded protein is CASWKDFNYGYTF.

This clonotype was seen ten or more times. The CDR3 DNA reads as TGCGCCAGCAGCCAAGGGGAGGGGGAGACAGATACGCAGTATTTT. This sequence encodes CASSQGEGETDTQYF. This chain connects TRBV4-3 to TRBJ2-3, with a weak D call TRBD2 (7 bases). With 1 base removed from V and 3 bases from J, the gap between germline ends came to 11 bases. CDR3 size: 15 residues. In germline, CDR1 is LGHNA, CDR2 YSLEER.

CDR3 region: CASTDRDCEQYF. Here the CDR3 DNA reads TGTGCCAGCACCGACAGGGATTGCGAGCAGTACTTC. The J gene is TRBJ2-7, the V gene TRBV21-1; the DNA was not used to check the table's D call, TRBD1. TRBV21-1 is described as a pseudogene. The CDR3 contains 12 residues.

The V gene is TRBV4-2, the J gene TRBJ1-1; D unresolved. This CDR3 spans 15 amino acids. The V gene's germline CDR1 is LGHNA and CDR2 YNFKEQ. V was shortened by 4 bases and J by 0 bases, with 12 bases between the two germline ends. The CDR3 nucleotides are TGTGCCAGCAGCCTCCCCATCCGGATGAACACTGAAGCTTTCTTT. It translates to CASSLPIRMNTEAFF.

The chain carries TRBV19 and TRBJ1-4; TRBD1 matches 7 bases. V shed 3 bases and J 8 bases; nucleotides not matched to a gene: 6. Germline loops: CDR1 LNHDA, CDR2 SQIVND (reference sequence). This CDR3 comprises 14 residues. CDR3 region: CASSIQGGGEKLFF. The CDR3, as DNA: TGTGCCAGTAGTATCCAGGGGGGTGGAGAAAAACTGTTTTTT.

V and J are TRBV19 and TRBJ2-1; 13 nucleotides align to TRBD2. The V and J ends lost 7 bases and 10 bases, in that order; junction bases with no gene match: 7. The CDR3 is 14 amino acids. Germline loops: CDR1 LNHDA, CDR2 SQIVND (reference sequence). The CDR3 DNA reads as TGTGCCAGTAAACTAGCGGGGGGGCTTTGGGAGCAGTTCTTC. This codes for CASKLAGGLWEQFF.

The chain uses TRBV5-6 and TRBJ2-4; D is unclear. The better agreement between TRBJ2-5 and the DNA end casts doubt on the J call. This CDR3 spans 14 amino acids. Germline lookup yields CDR1 SGHDT and CDR2 YYEEEE. CDR3: CASSYRRVQETQYF. CDR3 nucleotides: TGTGCCAGCAGCTATCGCCGGGTTCAAGAGACCCAGTACTTC.

V and J are TRBV6-5 and TRBJ2-1; 10 positions match TRBD2. The V gene's germline CDR1 is MNHEY and CDR2 SVGAGI. The trim removed 5 bases at V and 3 bases at J, leaving 7 bases unmatched. This CDR3 has 16 amino acids. The CDR3 loop is CASSPGTSVYYNEQFF. In DNA form, the CDR3 reads TGTGCCAGCAGTCCTGGGACTAGCGTATACTACAATGAGCAGTTCTTC.

This clonotype was seen ten or more times. This sequence joins TRBV28 and TRBJ1-2; D unresolved. Trimming took 1 base from V and 3 from J, leaving 24 bases between them. The CDR3 totals 19 residues. The germline CDR1 and CDR2 sequences are MDHEN and SYDVKM. The CDR3 DNA reads TGTGCCAGCAGTTTATCCTCCGGAATTTTTGTAGGAATGCACTATGGCTACACCTTC. Translating gives CASSLSSGIFVGMHYGYTF.

The gene calls are TRBV27 and TRBJ1-1; TRBD1 agrees at 7 bases. This CDR3 contains 15 residues. Per the germline V gene, CDR1 is MNHEY and CDR2 is SMNVEV (reference sequence). V was pared by 2 bases and J by 5 bases, with 8 bases of the junction left unmatched. In DNA form, the CDR3 reads TGTGCCAGCAGTTTAATACCGACAGGGAGAACTGAAGCTTTCTTT. This gives the protein CASSLIPTGRTEAFF.

This clonotype was observed a handful of times. V and J are TRBV12-3 or TRBV12-4 and TRBJ1-5, with 7 bases aligning to TRBD1. J lost 1 base, V lost 7 bases, and 7 bases had no gene match. The CDR3 runs to 15 residues. CDR3 coding DNA: TGTGCCAGCACCGTGGACAGGTTAAGCAATCAGCCCCAGCATTTT. Translation gives CASTVDRLSNQPQHF.

This clonotype occurred a few times. V and J are TRBV29-1 and TRBJ2-1; D may match TRBD1 or TRBD2 (6 bases each). This CDR3 has 13 amino acids. The ends were cut back, 6 bases at V and 2 bases at J, with 11 bases in the middle. The V gene's germline CDR1 is SQVTM and CDR2 ANQGSEA. The CDR3 nucleotides read TGCAGCGTCCCGAGGGGGGCCTACAATGAGCAGTTCTTC. Translated, it gives CSVPRGAYNEQFF.